These 6 T cell receptor beta chains were sequenced from one sample in a study of T cell responses to AZD1222 COVID-19 vaccine (dated by TCRdb to about 2021). The library relied on the immunoSEQ multiplex PCR assay. Held by TCRdb, this immuneACCESS table contains in-frame sequences only and omits some clones. Under half of the omission traces to an unresolved V gene where checked; the cause of the rest is unknown. Recorded for this sample are approximately 85,000 clones; 65% to 90% of them occurred a single time. The ten most abundant clones make up 6.3% of the sample. The time point tag for this specimen amounts to: baseline before first vaccination. The specimen was peripheral blood, collected on day 0 of AZD1222 vaccination. These receptors came from an adult in good health.

The chain recombines TRBV5-1 with TRBJ1-6; D gene unclear. The V and J ends lost 0 bases and 0 bases respectively, with 4 bases between them. Germline lookup yields CDR1 SGHRS and CDR2 YFSETQ. This CDR3 has 15 residues. The DNA for the CDR3 is TGCGCCAGCAGCTTGGATAGCTCCTATAATTCACCCCTCCACTTT. Its translation: CASSLDSSYNSPLHF. Variable domain in full (rest from reference TRBV5-1 and TRBJ1-6): KAGVTQTPRYLIKTRGQQVTLSCSPISGHRSVSWYQQTPGQGLQFLFEYFSETQRNKGNFPGRFSGRQFSNSRSEMNVSTLELGDSALYLCASSLDSSYNSPLHFGNGTRLTVT.

This chain uses TRBV2 with TRBJ1-4; 8 bases line up with TRBD1. The CDR3 extends over 16 amino acids. V lost 5 bases and J lost 11; bases outside the gene matches: 16. Germline assignment: CDR1 SNHLY and CDR2 FYNNEI. The CDR3 region is CASSSPSGTGLWKLFF. The CDR3 DNA is TGTGCCAGCAGTTCGCCCTCCGGGACAGGACTATGGAAACTGTTTTTT.

V is TRBV6-5 and J is TRBJ2-7; 10 nucleotides agree with TRBD1. The germline CDR1 and CDR2 sequences are MNHEY and SVGAGI. V was clipped by 8 bases and J by 4 bases; unmatched bases: 11. CDR3 length: 15 amino acids. The CDR3 here is CASFPRTGGLYEQYF. For the CDR3, the DNA is TGTGCCAGCTTTCCCCGGACAGGGGGTTTGTACGAGCAGTACTTC.

The V call is TRBV2, the J call TRBJ1-1; TRBD1 matches 7 bases. V lost 8 bases and J lost 7; bases outside the gene matches: 7. The CDR3 has 12 residues. Germline lookup yields CDR1 SNHLY and CDR2 FYNNEI. This chain's CDR3 is CASGLQGHEAFF. In DNA, the CDR3 is TGTGCCAGCGGCTTACAGGGGCATGAAGCTTTCTTT.

V and J are TRBV11-3 and TRBJ1-4, with a possible D match to TRBD1 (6 bases). V shed 2 bases and J shed 8 bases, with 15 bases lying between them. CDR3 length: 15 residues. Germline lookup yields CDR1 SGHNT and CDR2 YENEEA. CDR3 region: CASSLSLTGREKLFF. The CDR3 coding sequence is TGTGCCAGCAGCTTATCCCTGACAGGTCGGGAAAAACTGTTTTTT.

The chain is built from TRBV4-2 and TRBJ2-1, with D possibly being TRBD1 (5 bases). Germline lookup yields CDR1 LGHNA and CDR2 YNFKEQ. This CDR3 spans 14 amino acids. The V gene lost 1 base and the J gene lost 8 bases, with 12 bases spanning the gap. The CDR3: CASSQVLRDHEQFF. The CDR3 coding sequence is TGTGCCAGCAGCCAAGTACTCAGGGATCATGAGCAGTTCTTC.